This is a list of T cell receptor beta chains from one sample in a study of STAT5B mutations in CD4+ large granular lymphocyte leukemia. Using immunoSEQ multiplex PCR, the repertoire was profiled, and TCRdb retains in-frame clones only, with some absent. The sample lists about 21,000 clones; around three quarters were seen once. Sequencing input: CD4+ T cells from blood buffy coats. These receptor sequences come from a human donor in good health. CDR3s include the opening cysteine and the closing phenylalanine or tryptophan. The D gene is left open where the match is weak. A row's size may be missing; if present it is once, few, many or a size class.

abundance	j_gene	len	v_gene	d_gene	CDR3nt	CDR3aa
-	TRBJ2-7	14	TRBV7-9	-	TGTGCCAGCAGCTTACCTGGGAGTTACTACGAGCAGTACTTC	CASSLPGSYYEQYF
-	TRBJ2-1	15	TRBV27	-	TGTGCCAGCAGTTTATCCGGGAGTTCCTACAATGAGCAGTTCTTC	CASSLSGSSYNEQFF
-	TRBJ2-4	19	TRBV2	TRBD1	TGTGCCAGCCTTAAAGGAGGGAGGACAGGGGATGTGACCAAAAACATTCAGTACTTC	CASLKGGRTGDVTKNIQYF
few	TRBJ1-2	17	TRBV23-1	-	TGCGCCAACAAATGGGGGGCTCAAGACAGAGATAACTATGGCTACACCTTC	CANKWGAQDRDNYGYTF
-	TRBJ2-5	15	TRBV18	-	TGTGCCAGCTCACCATCCGCAGGTCAAACGGAGACCCAGTACTTC	CASSPSAGQTETQYF
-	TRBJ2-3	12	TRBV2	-	TGTGCCAGCAGTGTTCAGGTAGATACGCAGTATTTT	CASSVQVDTQYF
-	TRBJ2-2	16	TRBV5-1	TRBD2	TGCGCCAGCAGCTCTGCACTAGCGGGAGGCGCCGGGGAGCTGTTTTTT	CASSSALAGGAGELFF
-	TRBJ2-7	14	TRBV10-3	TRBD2	TGTGCCATCAGGGGGACTAGCGGGCCCTACGAGCAGTACTTC	CAIRGTSGPYEQYF
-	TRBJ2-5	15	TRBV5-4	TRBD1	TGTGCCAGCAGCCCAGAGAACAGGGGGAAAGAGACCCAGTACTTC	CASSPENRGKETQYF
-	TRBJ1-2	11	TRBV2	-	TGTGCCAGCAGTTTTCAATATGGCTACACCTTC	CASSFQYGYTF
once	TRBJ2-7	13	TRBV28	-	TGTGCCAGCAGTTTCGGGGCCCACGGCGAGCAGTACTTC	CASSFGAHGEQYF
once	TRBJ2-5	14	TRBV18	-	TGTGCCAGCTCACCTCTAGCAGCGTGGGAGACCCAGTACTTC	CASSPLAAWETQYF
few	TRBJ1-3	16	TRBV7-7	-	TGTGCTAGCAGCCGAGGCCTGGAGAGCTCTGGAAACACCATATATTTT	CASSRGLESSGNTIYF
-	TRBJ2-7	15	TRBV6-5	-	TGTGCCAGCAGTTACGATATAGGACGCTCCTACGAGCAGTACTTC	CASSYDIGRSYEQYF
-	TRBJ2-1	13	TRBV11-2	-	TGTGCCAGCAGCTTCGGGCAGGGAGGTTTCCAGTTCTTC	CASSFGQGGFQFF